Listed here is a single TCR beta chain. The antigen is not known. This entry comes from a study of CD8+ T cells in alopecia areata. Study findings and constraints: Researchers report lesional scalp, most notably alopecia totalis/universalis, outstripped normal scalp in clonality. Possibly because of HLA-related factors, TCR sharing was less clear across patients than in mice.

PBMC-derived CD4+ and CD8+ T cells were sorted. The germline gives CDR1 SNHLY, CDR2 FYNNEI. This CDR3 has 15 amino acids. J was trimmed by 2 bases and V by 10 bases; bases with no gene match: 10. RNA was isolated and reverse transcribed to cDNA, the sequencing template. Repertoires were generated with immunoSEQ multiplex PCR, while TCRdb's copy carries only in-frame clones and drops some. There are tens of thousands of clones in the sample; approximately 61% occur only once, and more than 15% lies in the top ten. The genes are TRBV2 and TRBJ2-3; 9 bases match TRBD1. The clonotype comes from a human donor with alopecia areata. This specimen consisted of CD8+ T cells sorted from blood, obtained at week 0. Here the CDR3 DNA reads TGTGCCACCCCAGGGGGACAGGGAACCACAGATACGCAGTATTTT. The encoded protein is CATPGGQGTTDTQYF.